The source of this TCR beta chain is a study of T-cell reconstitution after alpha-beta-depleted transplantation in children (dated by TCRdb to 2015 to 2016). For the study in its entirety: The study quantitatively tracked T-cell immune reconstitution after TCRalphabeta/CD19-depleted allogeneic hematopoietic cell transplantation in children using TCR repertoire profiling.

This clonotype was seen only a few times. Its antigen has not been determined. No qualities accompany the bases; no much larger clone lies one base away. Trimming removed 2 bases from V and 6 bases from J; the gene matches leave 5 bases unexplained. The CDR3 holds 14 amino acids from the cysteine to the phenylalanine. Left in the record is the CDR3 DNA by itself, 42 bases read in frame from the first base. In the germline V gene (reference sequence), CDR1 corresponds to LNHNV and CDR2 to YYDKDF. The method behind the library was PCR. The run used an Illumina HiSeq 2500. TCR libraries were prepared with molecular barcoding, using unique molecular identifiers to normalize TCRbeta repertoire quantification. In TCRdb, the public reads were trimmed at Q25 with fastp and aligned with MiXCR, with productive beta chains retained. CDR3 protein duplicates are merged, each entry listing the most common genes and DNA. For this sample there are a few hundred thousand distinct CDR3 sequences; approximately 12% appear just once. The top ten hold 5% to 6% of the sample.

Specimen: PBMCs from the stem cell graft donor, collected from the stem cell graft. The chain was built from TRBV15 and TRBJ1-2; TRBD1 lines up with 8 middle nucleotides. The clonotype was recovered from a human donor who donated a stem cell graft to a child with combined immunodeficiency. The DNA is TGTGCCACCAGCAGAAATACAGGGGGAGATGGCTACACCTTC. Translated, this is CATSRNTGGDGYTF.